The source of this T cell receptor beta chain is a study of shared clonotypes between healthy human individuals. Clones were sequenced by immunoSEQ multiplex PCR, and TCRdb holds only the in-frame ones, with some missing. Here the sample spans roughly 2.6 million clones, approximately 94% being singletons. In germline, CDR1 is LNHDA, CDR2 SQIVND (reference sequence). The CDR3 has 13 residues. V lost 6 bases to trimming and J lost 4 bases, with 12 bases between them. The sample taken for sequencing was naive CD4+ T cells sorted from blood. Subset indicated: CD45RA+ positively selected. This chain joins TRBV19 and TRBJ1-2; D not certain. The sequence was obtained from a man aged 18 to 29 in good health. The CDR3 here is CASSTGGGYGYTF. The CDR3 DNA follows: TGTGCCAGTAGCACCGGAGGCGGCTATGGCTACACCTTC.